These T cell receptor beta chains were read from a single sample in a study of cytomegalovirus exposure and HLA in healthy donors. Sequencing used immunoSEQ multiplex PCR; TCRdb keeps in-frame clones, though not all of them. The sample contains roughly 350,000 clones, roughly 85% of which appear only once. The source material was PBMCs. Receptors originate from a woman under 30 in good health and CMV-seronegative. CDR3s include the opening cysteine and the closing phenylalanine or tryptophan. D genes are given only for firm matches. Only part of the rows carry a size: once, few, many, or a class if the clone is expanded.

TGTGCCAGCAGCAACCGGACAGGGGGCACTGGAAACACCATATATTTT,CASSNRTGGTGNTIYF,TRBD1,TRBJ1-3,TRBV11-1,NA
TGCGCCAGCAGCGAGGGGGTGCGGCCCCCCTACGAGCAGTACTTC,CASSEGVRPPYEQYF,NA,TRBJ2-7,TRBV4-3,NA
TGTGCCAGCAGCTGGGGACTAGCGGAGTACGAGCAGTACTTC,CASSWGLAEYEQYF,TRBD2,TRBJ2-7,TRBV5-4,NA
TGCGCCAGCAGCCACGCACGGGAAGCGGGAGAAGGCTACGAGCAGTACTTC,CASSHAREAGEGYEQYF,TRBD2,TRBJ2-7,TRBV4-3,NA
TGTGCCAGCAGCAAAATGGAGACTCATAATGAAAAACTGTTTTTT,CASSKMETHNEKLFF,NA,TRBJ1-4,TRBV21-1,NA
TGTGCCAGCAGCGCTGGCGGGGGGGAAGGTCAGCCCCAGCATTTT,CASSAGGGEGQPQHF,NA,TRBJ1-5,TRBV5-4,NA
TGTGCCAGCACACGGGACAGCCACACTGAAGCTTTCTTT,CASTRDSHTEAFF,TRBD1,TRBJ1-1,TRBV2,NA
TGTGCTAGTGGTTTGATCGCGGGGGAGCAGTTCTTC,CASGLIAGEQFF,NA,TRBJ2-1,TRBV12-5,NA
TGTGCCAGCAGCCATGGGACTAGCGGGACCTACGAGCAGTACTTC,CASSHGTSGTYEQYF,TRBD2,TRBJ2-7,TRBV5-6,NA
TGTGCTAGCAGCTTACTAGCGGGAGCAGGTGAGCAGTTCTTC,CASSLLAGAGEQFF,TRBD2,TRBJ2-1,TRBV7-7,once
TGTGCCAGCATTCCCACAGGGGAACAGCCCCAGCATTTT,CASIPTGEQPQHF,TRBD1,TRBJ1-5,TRBV6-6,NA
TGTGCCACCCTGGGGGGGGCAGAGGCGGCCCACGAGCAGTACTTC,CATLGGAEAAHEQYF,NA,TRBJ2-7,TRBV28,NA
TGCGCCAGCAGTGAAACCGGGACAGGGGGCAATCAGCCCCAGCATTTT,CASSETGTGGNQPQHF,TRBD1,TRBJ1-5,TRBV4-1,NA
TGTGCCAGCAGCTTAGTCCAGGTCAGGGGGTCCACCGGGGAGCTGTTTTTT,CASSLVQVRGSTGELFF,TRBD1,TRBJ2-2,TRBV7-8,NA
TGTGCCAGCAGCTTAGGGGTAGCGGGAGGGGGAGAGACCCAGTACTTC,CASSLGVAGGGETQYF,TRBD2,TRBJ2-5,TRBV7-6,NA
TGCGCCAGCACCTTATTAGCGGGAGGCCCCTACGAGCAGTACTTC,CASTLLAGGPYEQYF,TRBD2,TRBJ2-7,TRBV4-1,NA
TGTGCCAGCAGCGCGGACAAAAACAAAAACATTCAGTACTTC,CASSADKNKNIQYF,NA,TRBJ2-4,TRBV7-9,few
TGTGCCAGCAGTTCCCCTGACAGATCTGGGGCCAACGTCCTGACTTTC,CASSSPDRSGANVLTF,NA,TRBJ2-6,TRBV6-6,NA
TGTGCCAGCAGCTTCCCGGGACAGTCCTCCCGCGAGCAGTACTTC,CASSFPGQSSREQYF,TRBD1,TRBJ2-7,TRBV7-2,few
TGTGCCAGCTCGCCGGGAGGGGAGGATACGCAGTATTTT,CASSPGGEDTQYF,TRBD2,TRBJ2-3,TRBV18,NA
TGTGCCAGCTCACCGGTGGCGGGGAGCGGGACCGCAGATACGCAGTATTTT,CASSPVAGSGTADTQYF,TRBD2,TRBJ2-3,TRBV18,NA
TGTGCCAGCAGACAGGGGGCCTCCAACTATGGCTACACCTTC,CASRQGASNYGYTF,TRBD1,TRBJ1-2,TRBV6-5,NA
TGTGCCAGCAGCCTTACCGGACTCGGAGTTGATGAGCAGTTCTTC,CASSLTGLGVDEQFF,NA,TRBJ2-1,TRBV7-3,once
TGTGCCAGCAGCGTCGTACTAGCGTCTAGCACAGATACGCAGTATTTT,CASSVVLASSTDTQYF,TRBD2,TRBJ2-3,TRBV7-9,NA
TGTGCCAGCAGCCAGGCCGTAGCCTACGAGCAGTACTTC,CASSQAVAYEQYF,NA,TRBJ2-7,TRBV11-2,once
TGTGCCAGCAGCTTGGGGAGTCATGAGCAGTTCTTC,CASSLGSHEQFF,NA,TRBJ2-1,TRBV11-3,NA
TGTGCCAGCAGCCTAGACTTAGCAGCGAACTATGGCTACACCTTC,CASSLDLAANYGYTF,NA,TRBJ1-2,TRBV11-2,NA
TGTGCCAGCAGTTCCCACGGGGATAGCGGGGAGCTGTTTTTT,CASSSHGDSGELFF,NA,TRBJ2-2,TRBV28,few
TGTGCCAGCAGCTTATCGGGACTAGCGGGAGCAGATACGCAGTATTTT,CASSLSGLAGADTQYF,TRBD2,TRBJ2-3,TRBV7-9,NA
TGTGCCAGCAGTGATCAGGATGAAAAACTGTTTTTT,CASSDQDEKLFF,NA,TRBJ1-4,TRBV2,once
TGTGCCAGCAGGATCCTAGCGAACACCGGGGAGCTGTTTTTT,CASRILANTGELFF,NA,TRBJ2-2,TRBV2,NA
TGTGCCAGCAGTCCCGACAGGGGTAATGAGCAGTTCTTC,CASSPDRGNEQFF,TRBD1,TRBJ2-1,TRBV7-3,NA